The next 22 T cell receptor beta chains were all read from a single sample in a study of human T cells and chemical hapten exposure. TCRdb passed the RACE reads through MiXCR, listing each CDR3 protein once. The sample includes more than 70,000 distinct CDR3 sequences, roughly 8.5% of them seen just once. The time point denotes: pre-sensitization, week 0. Treatment: therapeutic diphenylcyclopropenone sensitization with weekly scalp DPC. Sequences were derived from whole blood, sampled in connection with sensitization to the hapten diphenylcyclopropenone (DPC). Receptors originate from a man aged 35-49 years with alopecia areata. Some clones in this sample may be carry-over from other donors' samples.

This clonotype turned up a few times. This chain links TRBV9 with TRBJ2-3; 8 bases fit TRBD2. This CDR3 region has 16 residues. Germline CDR1 and CDR2: SGDLS and YYNGEE. The J segment lost 1 base and the V segment lost 0 bases, leaving 4 bases of the junction unmatched. This CDR3 is CASSVAAGGGTDTQYF. The CDR3 coding sequence is TGTGCCAGCAGCGTAGCGGCGGGAGGTGGCACAGATACGCAGTATTTT. The whole variable domain, remainder taken from reference TRBV9 and TRBJ2-3, is DSGVTQTPKHLITATGQRVTLRCSPRSGDLSVYWYQQSLDQGLQFLIQYYNGEERAKGNILERFSAQQFPDLHSELNLSSLELGDSALYFCASSVAAGGGTDTQYFGPGTRLTVL.

At least ten counts were recorded for this clonotype. The chain joins TRBV29-1 to TRBJ2-3; D perhaps matches TRBD2 (6 bases). CDR1 and CDR2 (germline): SQVTM, ANQGSEA. The CDR3 extends over 12 amino acids. Between the trimmed V and J ends, which lost 4 bases and 4 bases, there was a span of 9 bases. CDR3 in DNA: TGCAGCGTTGCGACTAGTCCAGATACGCAGTATTTT. It codes for CSVATSPDTQYF.

This clonotype was recorded many times. The chain couples TRBV12-3 or TRBV12-4 to TRBJ2-1; D tentatively reads TRBD1 or TRBD2 (5 bases each). V lost 1 base and J lost 4, with 8 bases in between. The CDR3 has 14 amino acids. The chain's CDR3 is CASSLGGRYNEQFF. The CDR3 bases are TGTGCCAGCAGTTTAGGGGGACGGTACAATGAGCAGTTCTTC.

The chain couples TRBV6-2 or TRBV6-3 to TRBJ2-7; D might be TRBD2 (5 bases). There are 15 residues in the CDR3. The ends were cut back, 3 bases at V and 1 base at J, with 13 bases in the middle. Germline CDR1 and CDR2: MNHEY and SVGEGT. The CDR3 DNA follows: TGTGCCAGCAGTTATTACTCTACGGGGTCCTACGAGCAGTACTTC. It is translated as CASSYYSTGSYEQYF.

This clonotype was found a few times. V is TRBV10-3 and J is TRBJ2-5, with D uncertain. Germline V gene data show CDR1 as ENHRY and CDR2 as SYGVKD. Trimming removed 5 bases from V and 3 bases from J, with 7 bases in between. CDR3 length equals 12 residues. Here the CDR3 DNA reads TGTGCCATCAGTCCCAACGAAGAGACCCAGTACTTC. Translated: CAISPNEETQYF.

This clonotype was counted at least ten times. V usage is TRBV11-3 and J usage is TRBJ2-4; D call uncertain. Germline V gene lookup returns CDR1 SGHNT and CDR2 YENEEA. The V end was cut by 5 bases, the J end by 6 bases, with 11 bases between. The CDR3 extends over 13 amino acids. The CDR3 region is CASSPHPSNIQYF. In DNA form, the CDR3 reads TGTGCCAGCAGCCCCCACCCTTCAAACATTCAGTACTTC.

This clonotype showed up many times. The chain combines TRBV7-2 with TRBJ1-4; 8 bases are shared with TRBD1. J was trimmed by 4 bases and V by 5 bases; bases with no gene match: 9. This CDR3 spans 16 amino acids. CDR1 is SGHTA, CDR2 FQGNSA, per germline. The CDR3 nucleotides are TGTGCCAGCAGCGCTAGCAGGGGGCTGGTTAATGAAAAACTGTTTTTT. It codes for CASSASRGLVNEKLFF.

In this sample, this clonotype turned up many times. V gene TRBV7-8 combines with J gene TRBJ2-2, with D possibly TRBD1 on 7 matching bases. V lost 1 base and J lost 4, with 10 bases in between. This CDR3 has 15 residues. Per the germline V gene, CDR1 is SGHVS and CDR2 is FQNEAQ. The CDR3: CASSLVQGGTGELFF. As DNA, the CDR3 is TGTGCCAGCAGCTTAGTTCAGGGGGGCACCGGGGAGCTGTTTTTT. Looking up the rest from reference TRBV7-8 and TRBJ2-2 gives the full variable domain: GAGVSQSPRYKVAKRGQDVALRCDPISGHVSLFWYQQALGQGPEFLTYFQNEAQLDKSGLPSDRFFAERPEGSVSTLKIQRTQQEDSAVYLCASSLVQGGTGELFFGEGSRLTVL.

There are many counts of this clonotype. The gene calls are TRBV6-5 and TRBJ2-1; tentatively, D is TRBD2 (5 bases). This CDR3 has 14 residues. V was cut by 7 bases and J by 7 bases, with 17 bases left in between. In germline, CDR1 is MNHEY, CDR2 SVGAGI. The CDR3 is CASIPSVAQNEQFF. The CDR3 DNA is TGTGCCAGCATCCCCTCGGTAGCGCAGAATGAGCAGTTCTTC.

This clonotype appeared a few times. V is TRBV29-1 and J is TRBJ2-3; D unclear. V dropped 0 bases and J dropped 9 bases, with 10 bases sitting between them. Germline CDR1 reads SQVTM; CDR2 reads ANQGSEA. The CDR3 is made up of 12 amino acids. Here the CDR3 DNA reads TGCAGCGTTGAAGATCAAACTGGGACGCAGTATTTT. This gives the protein CSVEDQTGTQYF.

The rearrangement links TRBV5-6 to TRBJ2-7, with 7 bases that match TRBD1. The J segment lost 0 bases and the V segment lost 4 bases, leaving 10 bases of the junction unmatched. CDR3 length equals 16 residues. The germline CDR1 and CDR2 sequences are SGHDT and YYEEEE. CDR3 sequence (DNA): TGTGCCAGCAGCGCGATAGGACAGGCCGGCTCCTACGAGCAGTACGTC. Its protein is CASSAIGQAGSYEQYV.

This sequence joins TRBV7-6 and TRBJ2-5, with 11 bases aligning to TRBD2. This CDR3 has 16 amino acids. V lost 5 bases, J lost 5 bases, and 10 bases stayed unmatched. Germline CDR1 SGHVS, CDR2 FNYEAQ. In DNA, the CDR3 is TGTGCCAGCAGCAACCGACTAGCGGGAACTAGGGAGACCCAGTACTTC. This encodes CASSNRLAGTRETQYF.

In its sample, this clonotype was seen many times. This chain links TRBV20-1 with TRBJ2-1; 8 bases fit TRBD2. With 3 bases clipped from V and 4 bases from J, the junction kept 8 bases outside the gene matches. The CDR3 covers 15 residues. The germline V gene has CDR1 DFQATT and CDR2 SNEGSKA (reference sequence). CDR3 sequence reads: CSARLGRASYNEQFF. The CDR3 DNA reads as TGCAGTGCTAGGCTCGGGAGGGCCTCGTACAATGAGCAGTTCTTC.

This chain uses TRBV3-1 with TRBJ2-3, with 9 bases that match TRBD2. The trim removed 4 bases at V and 5 bases at J, leaving 13 bases unmatched. CDR1 is LGHDT, CDR2 YNNKEL, per germline (reference sequence). The CDR3 contains 17 residues. DNA of the CDR3: TGTGCCAGCAGCCTGACGGTTGCGGGAGGGTCGAGAGATACGCAGTATTTT. This gives the protein CASSLTVAGGSRDTQYF.

This clonotype came up many times. The CDR3 sequence is CASKEGPDRQAFF. DNA for the CDR3: TGTGCCAGCAAGGAGGGGCCGGACCGCCAAGCTTTCTTT. The chain combines TRBV6-1 with TRBJ1-1, with a possible D match to TRBD1 (5 bases). V lost 7 bases, J lost 9 bases, and 18 bases lay in between. The germline CDR1 and CDR2 sequences are MNHNS and SASEGT. The CDR3 loop spans 13 amino acids.

This clonotype occurred many times. The chain links TRBV12-3 or TRBV12-4 to TRBJ2-6; the D gene is possibly TRBD1 (5 bases). Between the trimmed V and J ends, which lost 3 bases and 4 bases, there was a span of 10 bases. The CDR3 extends over 15 amino acids. The CDR3 sequence is CASSFAGIGANVLTF. Here the CDR3 DNA reads TGTGCCAGCAGTTTTGCAGGGATCGGGGCCAACGTCCTGACTTTC.

V usage is TRBV27 and J usage is TRBJ2-7; 8 bases map to TRBD2. Trimming at V came to 3 bases and at J to 2 bases, leaving 3 bases not matched to a gene. The length of the CDR3 is 14 residues. Germline V gene lookup returns CDR1 MNHEY and CDR2 SMNVEV (reference sequence). This CDR3 is CASSFQRGPYEQYF. CDR3 bases: TGTGCCAGCAGTTTTCAGCGGGGGCCCTACGAGCAGTACTTC.

This clonotype was counted ten times or more. This chain joins TRBV2 and TRBJ2-2; 7 nucleotides align to TRBD1. CDR1 SNHLY and CDR2 FYNNEI come from the germline V gene. The CDR3 loop spans 16 amino acids. Trimming removed 3 bases from V and 4 bases from J; junction bases left unmatched: 8. CDR3 in DNA: TGTGCCAGCAGTGATGAGGGGACAGACTTCACCGGGGAGCTGTTTTTT. Its translation: CASSDEGTDFTGELFF. The whole variable domain, remainder taken from reference TRBV2 and TRBJ2-2, is EPEVTQTPSHQVTQMGQEVILRCVPISNHLYFYWYRQILGQKVEFLVSFYNNEISEKSEIFDDQFSVERPDGSNFTLKIRSTKLEDSAMYFCASSDEGTDFTGELFFGEGSRLTVL.

Many counts were recorded for this clonotype. The chain links TRBV4-2 to TRBJ2-2; D gene ambiguous. The CDR3 totals 16 residues. The germline CDR1 and CDR2 sequences are LGHNA and YNFKEQ. Trimming stripped 4 bases from V and 3 bases from J, with 15 bases between. CDR3 DNA: TGTGCCAGCAGCCCTGTGGGCCAGCCCGACACCGGGGAGCTGTTTTTT. This codes for CASSPVGQPDTGELFF.

The chain employs TRBV27 and TRBJ2-5; D is ambiguous. The CDR3 has 11 residues. V was clipped by 10 bases and J by 1 base, with 7 bases between them. Per germline, CDR1 MNHEY and CDR2 SMNVEV (reference sequence). CDR3: CATIPQETQYF. The CDR3 nucleotides are TGTGCCACCATCCCCCAAGAGACCCAGTACTTC.

The chain recombines TRBV6-5 with TRBJ2-6; no firm D call. CDR3 size: 15 residues. Germline V gene data show CDR1 as MNHEY and CDR2 as SVGAGI. Between the trimmed V and J ends, which lost 6 bases and 0 bases, there was a span of 9 bases. The DNA for the CDR3 is TGTGCCAGCAGCATCAAGAACTCTGGGGCCAACGTCCTGACTTTC. Translating gives CASSIKNSGANVLTF.

This chain uses TRBV24-1 with TRBJ2-3; the D gene is possibly TRBD1 (6 bases). This CDR3 spans 11 amino acids. V dropped 8 bases and J dropped 6 bases, with 8 bases sitting between them. Germline V gene data show CDR1 as KGHDR and CDR2 as SFDVKD. The DNA for the CDR3 is TGTGCCACCACCGACAGGGATACGCAGTATTTT. The encoded protein is CATTDRDTQYF.